This T cell receptor (beta chain) was identified in a study of blood T cell repertoires in COVID-19. Deletions cut 2 bases from V and 6 bases from J, with 14 bases between. The CDR3 is 16 residues long. Germline-derived CDR1 and CDR2 are KGHSH and LQKENI. This clone was detected a few times. In the authors' methods: Counts of nucleated cells, estimated from reference gene primer amplification, were obtained. TCRdb's copy holds only in-frame clones and misses some; the assay was immunoSEQ multiplex PCR. The V and J calls and the clone size are those of that table, but D and trimming were determined from the DNA. The sample lists 400,000 to 550,000 clones; around 90% were seen once.

The J gene is TRBJ1-6, the V gene TRBV18; no firm D call. The sequence derives from a woman aged 18-30 years with acute COVID-19. The sample comprised PBMCs or T cells enriched from blood (not recorded which). The CDR3 here is CASSPSQRSGNSPLHF. In nucleotides, the CDR3 is TGTGCCAGCTCACCAAGTCAACGAAGCGGTAATTCACCCCTCCACTTT. The full variable domain, with the rest looked up from reference TRBV18 and TRBJ1-6, is NAGVMQNPRHLVRRRGQEARLRCSPMKGHSHVYWYRQLPEEGLKFMVYLQKENIIDESGMPKERFSAEFPKEGPSILRIQQVVRGDSAAYFCASSPSQRSGNSPLHFGNGTRLTVT.